The rows below give T cell receptor beta chains drawn from one sample of a study of PD-L1 blockade in urothelial cancer. Only in-frame clones appear in the TCRdb table, and some are missing; sequencing was by immunoSEQ multiplex PCR. There are about 84,000 clones in the sample; more than 75% occur only once, and more than 8% lies in the top ten. This specimen was PBMCs, taken around atezolizumab (anti-PD-L1) treatment. The receptors originated from a man between 65 and 85 years old with urothelial cancer. Each CDR3 is given with its conserved first and last residue. A D gene is named only where the DNA matches it firmly. Not all rows give a size; the values are once, few, many and, for expanded clones, a class.

j_call	clone_size	d_call	v_call	cdr3_nt	cdr3_aa
TRBJ2-3	once	TRBD2	TRBV7-3	TGTGCCAGCAGCCCCGGGACTAGCGCTGGTACGCAGTATTTT	CASSPGTSAGTQYF
TRBJ2-3	once	TRBD2	TRBV9	TGTGCCAGCAGCGTAGAAGCTAGCGGGAGAGGGGCAGATACGCAGTATTTT	CASSVEASGRGADTQYF
TRBJ2-5	NA	NA	TRBV5-4	TGTGCCAGCAGCCTGGACATAGGGGAAGAGACCCAGTACTTC	CASSLDIGEETQYF
TRBJ2-5	once	NA	TRBV9	TGTGCCAGCAGCGTAGGAGCCACCCAAGAGACCCAGTACTTC	CASSVGATQETQYF
TRBJ2-5	NA	NA	TRBV19	TGTGCCAGTAGCCCACGGGGCCAAGAGACCCAGTACTTC	CASSPRGQETQYF
TRBJ2-1	NA	TRBD1	TRBV29-1	TGCAGCGCGGGACAGGGGTACAACAATGAGCAGTTCTTC	CSAGQGYNNEQFF
TRBJ1-1	once	NA	TRBV5-1	TGCGCCAGCAGCATAGGAGCCCAATATGAAGCTTTCTTT	CASSIGAQYEAFF
TRBJ1-4	NA	NA	TRBV5-1	TGCGCCAGCAGCGCCATGGGGGCGCAGGATGAAAAACTGTTTTTT	CASSAMGAQDEKLFF
TRBJ1-6	NA	NA	TRBV14	TGTGCCAGCAGCTCCCACGGTCAATCACCCCTCCACTTT	CASSSHGQSPLHF
TRBJ2-7	NA	TRBD1	TRBV19	TGTGCCAGTAGTATAAGTGGGACAGGGGGCTACGAGCAGTACTTC	CASSISGTGGYEQYF
TRBJ2-5	once	NA	TRBV5-6	TGTGCCAGCAGCTTGACTAGCCGAGAGACCCAGTACTTC	CASSLTSRETQYF
TRBJ2-5	NA	TRBD1	TRBV11-2	TGTGCCAGCAGCCCATTTAGGACAGGGCCAGAGACCCAGTACTTC	CASSPFRTGPETQYF
TRBJ1-5	few	NA	TRBV2	TGTGCCAGCGGGCGATTATCCGGGGGGCAGCCCCAGCATTTT	CASGRLSGGQPQHF
TRBJ2-7	NA	TRBD1	TRBV5-1	TGCGCCAGCAGCCCCGGACAGGGATTAACCTACGAGCAGTACTTC	CASSPGQGLTYEQYF
TRBJ1-2	few	NA	TRBV7-6	TGTGCCAGCAGTTTAGGGCGGGGGGGTGACTATGGCTACACCTTC	CASSLGRGGDYGYTF
TRBJ1-1	NA	TRBD1	TRBV6-1	TGTGCCAGCACAGGGACAGGGGGAAGGTACACTGAAGCTTTCTTT	CASTGTGGRYTEAFF
TRBJ2-3	NA	TRBD2	TRBV5-6	TGTGCCAGCAGCTTGGTTAGTACTAGCGGGGGCAATACGCAGTATTTT	CASSLVSTSGGNTQYF
TRBJ1-5	NA	NA	TRBV25-1	TGTGCCAGCAGTGAATTATACGGGGATCAGCCCCAGCATTTT	CASSELYGDQPQHF
TRBJ1-1	once	TRBD1	TRBV15	TGTGCCACCAGCACCGGGACAGCGAACACTGAAGCTTTCTTT	CATSTGTANTEAFF
TRBJ2-7	NA	NA	TRBV5-1	TGCGCCAGCAGCTTGGCTAGCAAGGGTTCCGAGCAGTACTTC	CASSLASKGSEQYF